The clone carrying this T cell receptor beta chain was detected many times. The antigen remains unidentified. Samples came from axillary lymph nodes draining the breast cancer. Germline CDR1 reads SNHLY; CDR2 reads FYNNEI. The V and J ends lost 8 bases and 2 bases respectively, with 15 bases between them. The CDR3 totals 14 residues. The data are from a study of breast tumors, draining lymph nodes, adjacent tissues. The study, taken as a whole, reports: Tumor repertoires ranked between lymph nodes and nontumor tissue in diversity, with V and J gene preferences. Luminal-like breast cancer showed significantly greater tumor-nontumor repertoire similarity than basal-like breast cancer did. The data were judged consistent with most tumor T cells coming from lymph node and expanding in tumor. Tumor T cell lymph node origin was a supported hypothesis, not proven.

One entry per CDR3 protein, called by TCRdb with MiXCR from the multiplex PCR reads. The sample holds approximately 150,000 distinct CDR3 sequences, 30% to 35% seen once. The V call is TRBV2, the J call TRBJ2-5; either TRBD1 or TRBD2 may supply D (5 bases each). This clonotype originated in a female donor with breast cancer. Some clones in this sample may be carry-over from other donors' samples. The sequenced sample was axillary lymph node tissue. CDR3 sequence reads: CASHATGLQETQYF. The CDR3 coding sequence is TGTGCCAGCCACGCAACAGGACTTCAAGAGACCCAGTACTTC.